What follows are 12 T cell receptor beta chains derived from one specimen sequenced in a study of T-cell memory formation after mild COVID-19. In TCRdb, the 5' RACE reads were re-called with MiXCR into one record per CDR3 protein. The sample has around 150,000 distinct CDR3 sequences, 30% to 35% seen once. The sequencing input was PBMCs or a T cell subset sorted from them (not recorded which). These receptors all stem from an adult woman who had mild COVID-19 (a few samples of this study predate the infection). Cell type and time point are not known.

The J gene is TRBJ2-7, the V gene TRBV29-1, with no clear D. V lost 0 bases and J lost 0, with 12 bases in between. Germline-derived CDR1 and CDR2 are SQVTM and ANQGSEA. The CDR3 is made up of 15 amino acids. CDR3 sequence: CSVEDRGTSSYEQYF. In DNA, the CDR3 is TGCAGCGTTGAAGATAGAGGCACAAGCTCCTACGAGCAGTACTTC.

The rearrangement links TRBV28 to TRBJ2-7; possible D gene TRBD1, 7 bases. Germline values: CDR1 MDHEN, CDR2 SYDVKM. The V end lost 7 bases, the J end lost 4 bases, and 17 bases lay between the germline ends. CDR3 length: 14 residues. DNA of the CDR3: TGTGCCAGCAAAAACGGGGGACAGAAGTACGAGCAGTACTTC. Its translation is CASKNGGQKYEQYF.

This clonotype was detected a few times. The rearrangement links TRBV7-2 to TRBJ2-3; 8 nucleotides line up with TRBD2. J was trimmed by 5 bases and V by 3 bases; bases with no gene match: 10. Per germline, CDR1 SGHTA and CDR2 FQGNSA. This CDR3 region has 16 residues. The CDR3 nucleotides are TGTGCCAGCAGCTTCAGGGGAGCGGGAGAGGAAGATACGCAGTATTTT. This codes for CASSFRGAGEEDTQYF.

The chain has TRBV6-1 and TRBJ2-6; 8 bases align to TRBD1. Germline V gene sequence: CDR1 MNHNS, CDR2 SASEGT. The CDR3 runs 14 residues. Trimming took 8 bases from V and 4 from J; bases not matched to a gene: 4. The CDR3: CASDRGSGANVLTF. In DNA, the CDR3 is TGTGCCAGCGACAGGGGATCAGGGGCCAACGTCCTGACTTTC.

This clonotype came up a few times. The V call is TRBV28, the J call TRBJ2-7, with 7 bases identical to TRBD1. Germline V gene data show CDR1 as MDHEN and CDR2 as SYDVKM. V gave up 5 bases and J gave up 2 bases; unmatched junction bases: 6. The CDR3 runs to 14 residues. The CDR3 coding sequence is TGTGCCAGCAGTACCGGACAGGCCACCTACGAGCAGTACTTC. As protein: CASSTGQATYEQYF.

The rearrangement uses TRBV12-3 or TRBV12-4 and TRBJ1-5; D is undetermined. V was cut by 2 bases and J by 5 bases, with 7 bases left in between. This CDR3 has 13 amino acids. The CDR3 region is CASSLQEHQPQHF. The CDR3 DNA reads TGTGCCAGCAGTTTACAAGAGCATCAGCCCCAGCATTTT.

The rearrangement links TRBV4-2 to TRBJ2-5; TRBD2 matches at 11 bases. This CDR3 spans 21 amino acids. V lost 0 bases and J lost 0; bases outside the gene matches: 15. Germline-derived CDR1 and CDR2 are LGHNA and YNFKEQ. CDR3 region: CASSQDGPGTSGTLDQETQYF. The CDR3 DNA sequence: TGTGCCAGCAGCCAAGACGGCCCCGGGACTAGCGGTACTTTAGACCAAGAGACCCAGTACTTC.

This sequence joins TRBV7-8 and TRBJ2-1, with D tentatively TRBD1 (6 bases). The germline CDR1 and CDR2 sequences are SGHVS and FQNEAQ. The CDR3 length is 13 residues. Deletions cut 6 bases from V and 9 bases from J, with 15 bases between. Here the CDR3 DNA reads TGTGCCAGCAGTATCTGGACAGAGACTGAGCAGTTCTTC. Protein product: CASSIWTETEQFF. The entire variable domain, with the rest obtained from reference TRBV7-8 and TRBJ2-1, is as follows: GAGVSQSPRYKVAKRGQDVALRCDPISGHVSLFWYQQALGQGPEFLTYFQNEAQLDKSGLPSDRFFAERPEGSVSTLKIQRTQQEDSAVYLCASSIWTETEQFFGPGTRLTVL.

The chain couples TRBV7-9 to TRBJ2-1; 8 nucleotides match TRBD1. With 8 bases clipped from V and 12 bases from J, the junction kept 12 bases outside the gene matches. Germline V gives CDR1 SEHNR, CDR2 FQNEAQ (reference sequence). CDR3 length equals 13 residues. The CDR3 protein is CASGGRGRESQFF. In DNA form, the CDR3 reads TGTGCCAGCGGCGGCAGGGGGCGCGAATCGCAGTTCTTC.

The chain couples TRBV15 to TRBJ2-1; TRBD1 might be the D (5 bases). Trimming stripped 0 bases from V and 1 base from J, with 7 bases between. Per the germline V gene, CDR1 is LNHNV and CDR2 is YYDKDF (reference sequence). This CDR3 spans 15 amino acids. CDR3 region: CATSRDRDSYNEQFF. The CDR3 DNA reads as TGTGCCACCAGCAGAGACAGGGATTCCTACAATGAGCAGTTCTTC.

This clonotype was seen a few times. The chain recombines TRBV30 with TRBJ2-7; D is unresolved. V shed 2 bases and J shed 5 bases, with 10 bases lying between them. Germline lookup yields CDR1 GTSNPN and CDR2 SVGIG (reference sequence). The CDR3 consists of 12 residues. The CDR3 DNA reads TGTGCCTGGAGTATCCGTTTTAACGAGCAGTACTTC. Its protein product is CAWSIRFNEQYF.

The rearrangement links TRBV7-8 to TRBJ1-6; D remains unclear. Germline CDR1 reads SGHVS; CDR2 reads FQNEAQ. CDR3 length equals 14 residues. V lost 2 bases and J 7 bases, leaving 9 bases between the germline ends. CDR3 protein: CASSLLRANSPLHF. CDR3 DNA: TGTGCCAGCAGCTTATTGCGGGCAAATTCACCCCTCCACTTT.